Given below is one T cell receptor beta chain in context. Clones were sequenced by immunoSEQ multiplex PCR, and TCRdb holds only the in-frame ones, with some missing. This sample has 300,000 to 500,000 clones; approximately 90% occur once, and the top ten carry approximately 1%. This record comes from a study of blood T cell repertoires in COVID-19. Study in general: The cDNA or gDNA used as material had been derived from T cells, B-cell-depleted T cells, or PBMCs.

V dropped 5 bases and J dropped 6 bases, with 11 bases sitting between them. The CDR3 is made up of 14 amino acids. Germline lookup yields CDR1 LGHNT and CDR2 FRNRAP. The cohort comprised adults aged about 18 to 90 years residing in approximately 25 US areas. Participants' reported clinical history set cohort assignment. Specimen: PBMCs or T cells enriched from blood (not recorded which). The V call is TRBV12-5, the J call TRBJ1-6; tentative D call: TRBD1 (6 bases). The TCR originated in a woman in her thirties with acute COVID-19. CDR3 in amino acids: CASGKDSRNSPLHF. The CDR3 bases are TGTGCTAGTGGTAAGGACAGTCGTAATTCACCCCTCCACTTT.